Listed below are T cell receptor beta chains from one sample, sequenced in a study of regulatory T cells in long-lasting Graves disease. Via MiXCR, TCRdb re-called the multiplex PCR reads, giving one row per CDR3 protein. The sample consists of some 440,000 distinct CDR3 sequences, under 25% of them appearing once. The material was peripheral blood mononuclear cells (PBMCs), obtained when the disease was refractory, from a patient treated with antithyroid drugs. These receptors were taken from a female donor with Graves disease. Each CDR3 is given with its conserved first and last residue. The D gene is left open where the match is weak. Clone size is stated in some rows and not others, as once, few, many or a class when expanded.

j_gene,d_gene,v_gene,abundance,CDR3nt,CDR3aa
TRBJ2-7,NA,TRBV20-1,many,TGCAGTGCTAGCCCCCGAGGACCCTACGAGCAGTACTTC,CSASPRGPYEQYF
TRBJ1-2,NA,TRBV6-5,many,TGTGCCAGCAGTTACAGGCCCGGGACACGTTCTAACTATGGCTACACCTTC,CASSYRPGTRSNYGYTF
TRBJ2-7,NA,TRBV6-5,many,TGTGCCAGCAGTTACGAGGGTAACGAGCAGTACTTC,CASSYEGNEQYF
TRBJ2-1,TRBD2,TRBV28,NA,TGTGCCAGCAGTCCACTAGCGGGTCCCGGGAATGAGCAGTTCTTC,CASSPLAGPGNEQFF
TRBJ1-2,TRBD1,TRBV10-3,few,TGTGCCATCACCCTAGGACAGGGTCAACGCTATGGCTACACCTTC,CAITLGQGQRYGYTF
TRBJ2-7,NA,TRBV7-2,NA,TGTGCCAGCAGCTTAAGCAGTTACTCCTACGAGCAGTACTTC,CASSLSSYSYEQYF
TRBJ1-6,NA,TRBV4-2,NA,TGTGCCAGCAGCCAAGAGGCAGGGGTAAATTCACCCCTCCACTTT,CASSQEAGVNSPLHF
TRBJ2-5,NA,TRBV5-4,few,TGTGCCAGCAGCTTGGCCGACGGGGGCGCAGCGGAGACCCAGTACTTC,CASSLADGGAAETQYF
TRBJ1-1,NA,TRBV7-9,NA,TGTGCCAGCAGCCCAACAGGGATTGGGACTGAAGCTTTCTTT,CASSPTGIGTEAFF
TRBJ1-1,NA,TRBV29-1,NA,TGCAGCGTTGAAGGTCGTCTGTTCCCTGAAGCTTTCTTT,CSVEGRLFPEAFF
TRBJ2-7,NA,TRBV13,NA,TGTGCCAGCAGCGGCCGGGACTCCGCTTACGAGCAGTACTTC,CASSGRDSAYEQYF
TRBJ1-2,TRBD1,TRBV10-3,many,TGTGCCATCAGTGAGGCAGGGGGCGCGTATGGCTACACCTTC,CAISEAGGAYGYTF
TRBJ2-7,NA,TRBV20-1,many,TGCAGTGCTAGGCCCTATAGACAGGATGACTACGAGCAGTACTTC,CSARPYRQDDYEQYF
TRBJ2-7,NA,TRBV6-2/TRBV6-3,many,TGTGCCAGCACCCGGGACCCAGGGGCCGATTACGAGCAGTACTTC,CASTRDPGADYEQYF
TRBJ2-1,NA,TRBV20-1,NA,TGCAGTGCCCAGTCGGGTCGAGGCAATGAGCAGTTCTTC,CSAQSGRGNEQFF
TRBJ1-2,NA,TRBV6-1,many,TGTGCCAGCAGTGAATATATTGGGGAAAACTATGGCTACACCTTC,CASSEYIGENYGYTF
TRBJ1-3,NA,TRBV6-1,NA,TGTGCCAGCAGTCTCACAGGGTTCGGAAGCACCATATATTTT,CASSLTGFGSTIYF
TRBJ1-2,NA,TRBV28,many,TGTGCCAGCAGGCACTTAGTCCAGTTTAACTATGGCTACACCTTC,CASRHLVQFNYGYTF
TRBJ2-7,TRBD2,TRBV7-8,many,TGTGCCAGCAGCTTAGCGAGGAGCGGGATAGGGCCCTACGAGCAGTACTTC,CASSLARSGIGPYEQYF
TRBJ2-2,NA,TRBV11-2,many,TGTGCCAGCAGCTTATTGCCCGGACCCGGGGAGCTGTTTTTT,CASSLLPGPGELFF
TRBJ2-1,TRBD2,TRBV12-3/TRBV12-4,NA,TGTGCCAGCAGCCCTAGCGGGAGGGTGGAGTTCTTC,CASSPSGRVEFF
TRBJ1-1,NA,TRBV27,many,TGTGCCAGCAGTTTGGGGGGAGGGAGATACTCTGAAGCTTTCTTT,CASSLGGGRYSEAFF